These 6 T cell receptor beta chains were sequenced from one sample in a study of blood T cells in healthy people across ages. Primed by a sample-barcoded 5' primer and a J-beta primer mix, a second PCR proceeded for about 7 to 11 cycles. A single record per CDR3 protein comes from TCRdb applying MiXCR to the 5' RACE reads. The table lists roughly 650,000 distinct CDR3 sequences, roughly 30% of them singletons, with 15% in the top ten. Sequencing was performed on blood. All receptors derive from a woman aged 80 or over in good health.

This clonotype was seen many times. V is TRBV28 and J is TRBJ1-2; a possible D gene is TRBD1 (5 bases). Germline loops: CDR1 MDHEN, CDR2 SYDVKM. This CDR3 region has 14 residues. V dropped 2 bases and J dropped 8 bases, with 15 bases sitting between them. The CDR3: CASSLPGTSRGYTF. For the CDR3, the DNA is TGTGCCAGCAGTTTACCAGGGACTTCTAGAGGCTACACCTTC.

The rearrangement uses TRBV30 and TRBJ2-6; D unresolved. V gave up 6 bases and J gave up 0 bases, with 12 bases separating them. The CDR3 length is 15 residues. Germline-derived CDR1 and CDR2 are GTSNPN and SVGIG (reference sequence). The CDR3: CACSVPSSGANVLTF. Written as DNA, the CDR3 is TGTGCCTGCTCCGTTCCTAGCTCTGGGGCCAACGTCCTGACTTTC.

This clonotype was counted a few times. The rearrangement joins TRBV30 to TRBJ1-6, with D possibly being TRBD1 (6 bases). The CDR3 extends over 12 amino acids. The V and J ends lost 4 bases and 14 bases respectively, with 15 bases between them. Germline V CDR1 and CDR2: GTSNPN, SVGIG (reference sequence). CDR3 amino acids: CAWKFLQGTLHF. CDR3 bases: TGTGCCTGGAAATTTTTACAGGGTACCCTCCACTTT.

Comment on this clonotype: Since a much larger clone is just one base distant, this may be a read error. The chain has TRBV10-3 and TRBJ1-1; D unresolved. The CDR3 has 15 residues. The germline gives CDR1 ENHRY, CDR2 SYGVKD. The CDR3 DNA sequence: TGTGCCATCAGCCCTAGGGAGGGCGGGAACGCTGAAGCTTTCTTT. It yields the protein CAISPREGGNAEAFF.

Written as DNA, the CDR3 is TGCAGTGGGACTAGCGGGGGGCCGAATACGCAGTATTTT. Amino acid sequence: CSGTSGGPNTQYF. The chain is built from TRBV20-1 and TRBJ2-3; 14 bases match TRBD2. The CDR3 extends over 13 amino acids. With V trimmed by 7 bases and J by 7 bases, 4 bases remained unmatched. Germline lookup yields CDR1 DFQATT and CDR2 SNEGSKA (reference sequence).

Details on this clonotype: A much larger clone lies a single base off, so this may be a read error. The V and J genes are TRBV7-2 and TRBJ1-2; TRBD1 aligns across 9 bases. The germline V gene has CDR1 SGHTA and CDR2 FQGNSA. This CDR3 contains 19 residues. This CDR3 is CASSLGGTGRGIRNYGCTF. The DNA of the CDR3 is TGTGCCAGCAGCTTAGGGGGGACAGGGAGGGGGATAAGAAACTATGGCTGCACCTTC.